A selection of T cell receptor beta chains follows, all from one sample in a study of blood T cell repertoires in COVID-19. The table came from immunoSEQ multiplex PCR; TCRdb's copy has only in-frame clones and leaves some out. Counted here are 80,000 to 95,000 clones, around 87% occurring once; the ten biggest clones make up about a sixth. The sample comprised peripheral blood. Every receptor here comes from a human donor in a cohort sampled during active COVID-19. Each CDR3 is given with its conserved first and last residue. The order of the fields is D gene, J gene, clone size, V gene, CDR3 protein, CDR3 DNA. A D gene is named only where the DNA matches it firmly. The listing skips clone size in some rows; elsewhere it reads once, few, many or a size class.

D gene: NA; J gene: TRBJ2-7; clone size: NA; V gene: TRBV28; CDR3 protein: CASSRQLGAYEQYF; CDR3 DNA: TGTGCCAGCAGCCGGCAGCTAGGGGCCTACGAGCAGTACTTC
D gene: NA; J gene: TRBJ1-1; clone size: NA; V gene: TRBV5-6; CDR3 protein: CASSLIGVLNTEAFF; CDR3 DNA: TGTGCCAGCAGCTTGATCGGGGTCCTGAACACTGAAGCTTTCTTT
D gene: TRBD2; J gene: TRBJ2-1; clone size: NA; V gene: TRBV19; CDR3 protein: CASLAGYNEQFF; CDR3 DNA: TGTGCCAGTCTAGCGGGGTACAATGAGCAGTTCTTC
D gene: NA; J gene: TRBJ1-2; clone size: once; V gene: TRBV4-1; CDR3 protein: CASSQGGLQHTF; CDR3 DNA: TGCGCCAGCAGCCAAGGAGGCTTACAACACACCTTC
D gene: NA; J gene: TRBJ1-6; clone size: NA; V gene: TRBV7-9; CDR3 protein: CASSLLQNANSPLHF; CDR3 DNA: TGTGCCAGCAGCTTACTACAGAATGCAAATTCACCCCTCCACTTT
D gene: NA; J gene: TRBJ2-3; clone size: NA; V gene: TRBV12-5; CDR3 protein: CASGTGDTDTQYF; CDR3 DNA: TGTGCTAGTGGGACGGGGGACACAGATACGCAGTATTTT
D gene: NA; J gene: TRBJ2-1; clone size: NA; V gene: TRBV30; CDR3 protein: CAWSAEDNEQFF; CDR3 DNA: TGTGCCTGGAGTGCGGAGGACAATGAGCAGTTCTTC
D gene: TRBD1; J gene: TRBJ1-2; clone size: NA; V gene: TRBV18; CDR3 protein: CASSPQSLPPDRGTHGYTF; CDR3 DNA: TGTGCCAGCTCACCACAATCCCTACCCCCAGACAGGGGGACTCATGGCTACACCTTC
D gene: TRBD2; J gene: TRBJ2-3; clone size: NA; V gene: TRBV6-5; CDR3 protein: CASSDSGGNTDTQYF; CDR3 DNA: TGTGCCAGCTCGGATAGCGGGGGAAATACAGATACGCAGTATTTT
D gene: NA; J gene: TRBJ2-1; clone size: NA; V gene: TRBV19; CDR3 protein: CASSFRVRNEQFF; CDR3 DNA: TGTGCCAGTAGTTTCAGGGTTAGGAATGAGCAGTTCTTC
D gene: NA; J gene: TRBJ2-7; clone size: NA; V gene: TRBV7-2; CDR3 protein: CASSLGAGQIYEQYF; CDR3 DNA: TGTGCCAGCAGCTTAGGGGCGGGACAGATATACGAGCAGTACTTC
D gene: NA; J gene: TRBJ1-5; clone size: NA; V gene: TRBV19; CDR3 protein: CASSSGGQPQHF; CDR3 DNA: TGTGCCAGTAGCTCGGGTGGTCAGCCCCAGCATTTT
D gene: NA; J gene: TRBJ2-1; clone size: once; V gene: TRBV28; CDR3 protein: CASSLQWGQYNEQFF; CDR3 DNA: TGTGCCAGCAGTTTACAATGGGGGCAATACAATGAGCAGTTCTTC
D gene: NA; J gene: TRBJ2-1; clone size: NA; V gene: TRBV5-4; CDR3 protein: CASSTTGRDEQFF; CDR3 DNA: TGTGCCAGCAGCACCACCGGGAGAGATGAGCAGTTCTTC
D gene: NA; J gene: TRBJ1-1; clone size: NA; V gene: TRBV5-1; CDR3 protein: CASSGGTAKNTEAFF; CDR3 DNA: TGCGCCAGCAGCGGCGGGACTGCTAAGAACACTGAAGCTTTCTTT
D gene: NA; J gene: TRBJ1-1; clone size: once; V gene: TRBV4-1; CDR3 protein: CASSLAGGGNTEAFF; CDR3 DNA: TGCGCCAGCAGCCTAGCGGGTGGGGGGAACACTGAAGCTTTCTTT
D gene: TRBD2; J gene: TRBJ2-1; clone size: NA; V gene: TRBV5-4; CDR3 protein: CASSLVAGGYNEQFF; CDR3 DNA: TGTGCCAGCAGCTTGGTAGCGGGGGGATACAATGAGCAGTTCTTC
D gene: NA; J gene: TRBJ1-3; clone size: NA; V gene: TRBV5-1; CDR3 protein: CASSPGGEYGTIYF; CDR3 DNA: TGCGCCAGCAGCCCCGGTGGGGAGTATGGAACCATATATTTT
D gene: NA; J gene: TRBJ1-2; clone size: NA; V gene: TRBV18; CDR3 protein: CASSHDGQPYGYTF; CDR3 DNA: TGTGCCAGCTCACATGACGGACAGCCCTATGGCTACACCTTC
D gene: NA; J gene: TRBJ1-4; clone size: NA; V gene: TRBV5-1; CDR3 protein: CASSSQMGSNEKLFF; CDR3 DNA: TGCGCCAGCAGCTCACAGATGGGCTCTAATGAAAAACTGTTTTTT
D gene: NA; J gene: TRBJ2-7; clone size: NA; V gene: TRBV12-3/TRBV12-4; CDR3 protein: CASRPSGVYEQYF; CDR3 DNA: TGTGCCAGCAGACCCTCAGGGGTCTACGAGCAGTACTTC
D gene: TRBD1; J gene: TRBJ1-1; clone size: NA; V gene: TRBV6-5; CDR3 protein: CASSSTGGATEAFF; CDR3 DNA: TGTGCCAGCTCGTCGACAGGGGGTGCCACTGAAGCTTTCTTT
D gene: NA; J gene: TRBJ1-1; clone size: NA; V gene: TRBV6-5; CDR3 protein: CASGLTNTEAFF; CDR3 DNA: TGTGCCAGCGGTTTGACAAACACTGAAGCTTTCTTT
D gene: NA; J gene: TRBJ2-6; clone size: NA; V gene: TRBV4-1; CDR3 protein: CASSQSLGLLGANVLTF; CDR3 DNA: TGCGCCAGCAGCCAATCGTTAGGACTTCTGGGGGCCAACGTCCTGACTTTC
D gene: NA; J gene: TRBJ2-2; clone size: NA; V gene: TRBV11-2; CDR3 protein: CASSPQYTGELFF; CDR3 DNA: TGTGCCAGCAGCCCACAGTACACCGGGGAGCTGTTTTTT
D gene: NA; J gene: TRBJ1-1; clone size: NA; V gene: TRBV15; CDR3 protein: CATRGRRSDTEAFF; CDR3 DNA: TGTGCCACCAGGGGGAGAAGGTCGGACACTGAAGCTTTCTTT
D gene: TRBD2; J gene: TRBJ2-2; clone size: NA; V gene: TRBV27; CDR3 protein: CASSSVGLAVVGELFF; CDR3 DNA: TGTGCCAGCAGTTCAGTCGGACTAGCGGTTGTCGGGGAGCTGTTTTTT